This T cell receptor (beta chain) was captured in a study of OX40 agonist ivuxolimab in advanced cancers. Whole-study results and caveats: Specificity for antigen went undetermined in the expanded peripheral T cells. With doses of 0.1 to 3.0 mg/kg, CD4+ and CD8+ blood T cells had undergone clonal expansion by week 6. Patients who responded partially at 0.1-3.0 mg/kg showed clonal expansion ranking among the lowest.

As regards this clone: Antigen: not known.

Autoimmune disease history or systemic immunosuppression meant exclusion. Clones were sequenced by immunoSEQ multiplex PCR, and TCRdb holds only the in-frame ones, with some missing. The table has about 76,000 clones, roughly nine tenths seen once. V lost 0 bases to trimming and J lost 0 bases; unmatched junction nucleotides: 7. The CDR3 covers 18 residues. Per the germline V gene, CDR1 is SGHDT and CDR2 is YYEEEE. This sequence joins TRBV5-6 and TRBJ1-1; 11 bases agree with TRBD1. Sequenced here: CD4+ or CD8+ T cells sorted from blood, sampled in a trial of the OX40 agonist ivuxolimab. This receptor was identified in an adult with an advanced solid tumor such as melanoma, head and neck, liver or kidney cancer. This chain's CDR3 is CASSLAVGQGEMNTEAFF. CDR3 DNA sequence: TGTGCCAGCAGCTTGGCCGTGGGACAGGGGGAAATGAACACTGAAGCTTTCTTT.